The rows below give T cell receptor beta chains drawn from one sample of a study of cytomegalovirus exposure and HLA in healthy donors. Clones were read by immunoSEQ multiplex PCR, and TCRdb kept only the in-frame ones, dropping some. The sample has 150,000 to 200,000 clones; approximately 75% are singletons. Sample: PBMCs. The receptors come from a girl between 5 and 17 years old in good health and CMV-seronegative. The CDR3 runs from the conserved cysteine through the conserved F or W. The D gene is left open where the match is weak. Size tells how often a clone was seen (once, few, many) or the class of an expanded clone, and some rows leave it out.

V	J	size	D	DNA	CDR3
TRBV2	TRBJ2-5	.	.	TGTGCCAGCAGTGACTCTCGGTGGACAGAACAAGAGACCCAGTACTTC	CASSDSRWTEQETQYF
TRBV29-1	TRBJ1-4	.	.	TGCAGCGTAGAGCGCCACCACGCAACTAATGAAAAACTGTTTTTT	CSVERHHATNEKLFF
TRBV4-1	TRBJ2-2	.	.	TGCGCCAGCAGCCTCCTCGGAGTCGGGGAGCTGTTTTTT	CASSLLGVGELFF
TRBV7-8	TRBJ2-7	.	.	TGTGCCAGCAGCCACCCGGGGTACCCCTACGAGCAGTACTTC	CASSHPGYPYEQYF
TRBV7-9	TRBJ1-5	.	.	TGTGCCAGCAGCTTATCAGGGGATCAGCCCCAGCATTTT	CASSLSGDQPQHF
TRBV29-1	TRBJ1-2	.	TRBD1	TGCAGCGTTGAAGTGGGCAGGGGGCTCAATGGCTACACCTTC	CSVEVGRGLNGYTF
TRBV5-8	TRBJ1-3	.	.	TGTGCCAGCAACCCTGGAGACTCTTCTGGAAACACCATATATTTT	CASNPGDSSGNTIYF
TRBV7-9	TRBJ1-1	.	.	TGTGCCAGCAGCTCTTGGGGCGGGGCCGGCACTGAAGCTTTCTTT	CASSSWGGAGTEAFF
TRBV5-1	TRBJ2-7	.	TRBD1	TGCGCCAGCAGCCCTATCAGACAGGGGGACATGGGAGAGCAGTACTTC	CASSPIRQGDMGEQYF
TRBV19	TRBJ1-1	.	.	TGTGCCAGTAGTATAGGGGGGGACACTGAAGCTTTCTTT	CASSIGGDTEAFF
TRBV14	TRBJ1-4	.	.	TGTGCCAGCAGCCACCAACTGAGCTTGAACGAAAAACTGTTTTTT	CASSHQLSLNEKLFF
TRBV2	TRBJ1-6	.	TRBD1	TGTGCCAGCAGAGACAGGGAATCCTATAATTCACCCCTCCACTTT	CASRDRESYNSPLHF
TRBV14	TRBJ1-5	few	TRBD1	TGTGCCAGCAGCCACGGGACAGGGAATCAGCCCCAGCATTTT	CASSHGTGNQPQHF
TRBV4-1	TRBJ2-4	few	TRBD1	TGCGCCAGCAGCCAACTAGGGGGCCTGGGAAACATTCAGTACTTC	CASSQLGGLGNIQYF
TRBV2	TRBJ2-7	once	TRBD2	TGTGCCAGCAGTGGACTAGCGGGGGGCTCCTACGAGCAGTACTTC	CASSGLAGGSYEQYF
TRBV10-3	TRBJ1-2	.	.	TGTGCCATCAGTGAGAATACAGGGATAGGCTACACCTTC	CAISENTGIGYTF
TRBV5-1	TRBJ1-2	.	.	TGCGCCAGCAGCTTGGTAACGGCAGGGGCCGATGGCTACACCTTC	CASSLVTAGADGYTF
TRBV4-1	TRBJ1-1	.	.	TGCGCCAGCAGCCAAGATAGAGGGAGGAACACTGAAGCTTTCTTT	CASSQDRGRNTEAFF
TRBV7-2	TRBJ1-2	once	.	TGTGCCAGCAGCTTAGGTTTCAGGGGCCGAAACTATGGCTACACCTTC	CASSLGFRGRNYGYTF
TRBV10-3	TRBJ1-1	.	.	TGTGCCATCAGTGAGACAGGGAAAGGCCTTGAAGCTTTCTTT	CAISETGKGLEAFF
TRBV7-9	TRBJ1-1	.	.	TGTGCCAGCAGCTTAGGATCACAGCAGAACACTGAAGCTTTCTTT	CASSLGSQQNTEAFF
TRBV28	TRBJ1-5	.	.	TGTGCCAGCAGGCCTCCCAGCGTTGGGAGTGGTCCCCAGCATTTT	CASRPPSVGSGPQHF
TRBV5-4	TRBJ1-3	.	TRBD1	TGTGCCAGCAGCCTAGACAGGGGATGGGGAAACACCATATATTTT	CASSLDRGWGNTIYF
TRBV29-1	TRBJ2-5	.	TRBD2	TGCAGCGTTGCTCAGGGTAGCGGGGGGCCTGGGGAGACCCAGTACTTC	CSVAQGSGGPGETQYF
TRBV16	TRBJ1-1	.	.	TGTGCCAGCAGCCAATCCCCGGGGTGGGACACTGAAGCTTTCTTT	CASSQSPGWDTEAFF
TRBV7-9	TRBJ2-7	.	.	TGTGCCAGCAGCGGGAGCGGTAACTACGAGCAGTACTTC	CASSGSGNYEQYF
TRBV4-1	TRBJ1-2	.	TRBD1	TGCGCCAGCAGCCATCCGGACAGGGTGACCTATGGCTACACCTTC	CASSHPDRVTYGYTF
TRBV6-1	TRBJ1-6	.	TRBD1	TGTGCCAGCAGTGAAGACCACAGGGGTAATTCACCCCTCCACTTT	CASSEDHRGNSPLHF
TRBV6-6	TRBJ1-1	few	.	TGTGCCAGCTGTGCACGGGGGGAAGCTTTCTTT	CASCARGEAFF
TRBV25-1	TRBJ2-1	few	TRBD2	TGTGCCAGCAGGGGCTATCTCGGGAGGGAGCAGTTCTTC	CASRGYLGREQFF
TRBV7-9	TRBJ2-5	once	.	TGTGCCAGCGGTCAGACAGGTCAAGAGACCCAGTACTTC	CASGQTGQETQYF
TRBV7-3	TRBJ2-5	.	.	TGTGCCAGCAGCCCAGGGGGCCGATCGGCGGGGGTGGAGACCCAGTACTTC	CASSPGGRSAGVETQYF
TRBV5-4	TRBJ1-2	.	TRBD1	TGTGCCAGCAGCTTGGGACAGGGGGGACACTATGGCTACACCTTC	CASSLGQGGHYGYTF
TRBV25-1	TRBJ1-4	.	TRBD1	TGTGCCAGCAGTGGCCCGGGACAGCCTGAAAAACTGTTTTTT	CASSGPGQPEKLFF
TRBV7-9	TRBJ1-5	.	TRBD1	TGTGCCAGCAGCCCAGGGGGTCAGCCCCAGCATTTT	CASSPGGQPQHF